The present T cell receptor (beta chain) was sequenced within a study of Tregs in tolerant kidney transplant recipients. The CDR3 has 12 amino acids. Germline V CDR1 and CDR2: SGDLS, YYNGEE. V was shortened by 3 bases and J by 1 base, with 5 bases between the two germline ends. The nonmyeloablative bone marrow transplants came from related graft donors, with transient mixed chimerism. Comments on this clone: Antigen specificity is unknown.

Some clones are missing from TCRdb's copy, which holds only in-frame ones; the method was immunoSEQ multiplex PCR. Among nearly 50,000 clones listed, more than 70% were seen once. Study-wide findings and caveats: Some patients' samples used different primers over time, so nucleotide sequences weren't comparable. The most relevant donor-specific Treg TCRbeta repertoire apparently came from expansion with activated donor B cells. The small number of patients limits these findings pending further validation.

The sequence was collected from a human patient who received a combined kidney and bone marrow transplant. T cells may partly derive from the graft donor. This specimen consisted of CD8+ T cells from blood (PBMCs), obtained 12 months after the transplant. V usage is TRBV9 and J usage is TRBJ2-7; no reliable D call. CDR3 sequence (DNA): TGTGCCAGCAGCGGGCTTTCCTACGAGCAGTACTTC. It translates to CASSGLSYEQYF.